This TCR beta chain was obtained from a study of blood T cells in healthy people across ages. Study outcomes and limitations: A roughly linear fall in TCR beta diversity per million T cells was seen with increasing age.

A remark on this clonotype: Its antigen is not known.

The V end was cut by 6 bases, the J end by 7 bases, with 16 bases between. This CDR3 region has 14 residues. PBMCs numbering at least 7 million were isolated per sample. Primers used in a second PCR of about 6 to 11 cycles were a sample-barcoded 5' primer and a J-beta primer mix. TCRdb ran MiXCR on the 5' RACE reads and lists one entry per CDR3 protein. The sample lists approximately 690,000 distinct CDR3 sequences; 58% were seen once. The clonotype originates from a man aged 60 to 75 in good health. V gene TRBV12-3 or TRBV12-4 combines with J gene TRBJ2-1; D is ambiguous. Sequencing was performed on blood. Written as DNA, the CDR3 is TGTGCCAGCAGCCCATTGGCGATGGGGAATGAGCAGTTCTTC. Translated, it gives CASSPLAMGNEQFF.